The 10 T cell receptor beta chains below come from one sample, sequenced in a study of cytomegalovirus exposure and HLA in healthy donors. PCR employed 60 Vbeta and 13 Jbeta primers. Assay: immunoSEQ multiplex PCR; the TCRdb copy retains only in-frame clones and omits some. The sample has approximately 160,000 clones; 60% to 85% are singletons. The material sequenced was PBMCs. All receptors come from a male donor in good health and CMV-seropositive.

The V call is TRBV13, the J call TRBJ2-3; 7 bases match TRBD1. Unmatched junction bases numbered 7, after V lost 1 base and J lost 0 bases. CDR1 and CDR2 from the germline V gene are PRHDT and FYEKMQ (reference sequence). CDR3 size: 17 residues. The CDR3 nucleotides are TGTGCCAGCAGCTTAGATTCAGGGACAGCTAGCACAGATACGCAGTATTTT. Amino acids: CASSLDSGTASTDTQYF.

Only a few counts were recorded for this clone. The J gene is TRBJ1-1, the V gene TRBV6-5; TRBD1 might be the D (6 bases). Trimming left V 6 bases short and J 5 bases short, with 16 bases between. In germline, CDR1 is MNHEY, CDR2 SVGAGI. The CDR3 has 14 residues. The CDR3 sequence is CASSLQGSRTEAFF. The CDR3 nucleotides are TGTGCCAGCAGCTTACAGGGTTCGAGGACTGAAGCTTTCTTT.

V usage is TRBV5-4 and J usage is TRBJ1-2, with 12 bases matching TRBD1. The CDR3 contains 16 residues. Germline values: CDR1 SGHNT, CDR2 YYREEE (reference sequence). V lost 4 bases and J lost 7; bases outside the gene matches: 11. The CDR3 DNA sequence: TGTGCCAGCAGCGCGGGGACAGGGGGCGCGGTTAGTGGCTACACCTTC. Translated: CASSAGTGGAVSGYTF. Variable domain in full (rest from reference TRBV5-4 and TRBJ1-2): ETGVTQSPTHLIKTRGQQVTLRCSSQSGHNTVSWYQQALGQGPQFIFQYYREEENGRGNFPPRFSGLQFPNYSSELNVNALELDDSALYLCASSAGTGGAVSGYTFGSGTRLTVV.

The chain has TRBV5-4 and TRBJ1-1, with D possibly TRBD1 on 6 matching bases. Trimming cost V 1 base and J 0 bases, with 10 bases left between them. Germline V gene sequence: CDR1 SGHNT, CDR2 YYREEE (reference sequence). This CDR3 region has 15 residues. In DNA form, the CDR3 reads TGTGCCAGCAGCTTGCCCAGGGGACTGAACACTGAAGCTTTCTTT. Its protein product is CASSLPRGLNTEAFF.

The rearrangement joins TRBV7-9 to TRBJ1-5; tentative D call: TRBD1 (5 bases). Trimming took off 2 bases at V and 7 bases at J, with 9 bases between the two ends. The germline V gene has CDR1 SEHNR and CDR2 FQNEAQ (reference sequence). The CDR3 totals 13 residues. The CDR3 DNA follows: TGTGCCAGCAGCTTATGGGAGGGGCAGCCCCAGCATTTT. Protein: CASSLWEGQPQHF.

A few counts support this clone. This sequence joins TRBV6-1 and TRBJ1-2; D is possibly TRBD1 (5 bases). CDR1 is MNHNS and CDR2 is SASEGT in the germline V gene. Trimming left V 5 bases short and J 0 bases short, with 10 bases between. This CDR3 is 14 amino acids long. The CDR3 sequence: CASSLRETNYGYTF. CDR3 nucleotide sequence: TGTGCCAGCAGTCTCAGGGAAACTAACTATGGCTACACCTTC.

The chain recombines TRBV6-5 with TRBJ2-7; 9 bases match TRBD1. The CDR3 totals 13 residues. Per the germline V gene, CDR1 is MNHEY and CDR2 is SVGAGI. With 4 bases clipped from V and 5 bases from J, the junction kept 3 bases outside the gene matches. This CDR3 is CASSFNRGHEQYF. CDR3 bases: TGTGCCAGCAGTTTTAACAGGGGGCACGAGCAGTACTTC.

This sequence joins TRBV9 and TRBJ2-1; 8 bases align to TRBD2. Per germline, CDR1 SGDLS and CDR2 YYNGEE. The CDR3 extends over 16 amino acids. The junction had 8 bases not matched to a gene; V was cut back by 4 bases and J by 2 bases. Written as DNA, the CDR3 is TGTGCCAGCAGCTACCAAGCGGGGGAAGCCTACAATGAGCAGTTCTTC. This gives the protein CASSYQAGEAYNEQFF.

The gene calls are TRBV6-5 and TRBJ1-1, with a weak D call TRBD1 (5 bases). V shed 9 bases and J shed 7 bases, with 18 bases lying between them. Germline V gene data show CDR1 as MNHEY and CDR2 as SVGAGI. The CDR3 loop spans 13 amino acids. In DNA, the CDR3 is TGTGCCAGTTACCAGGCGGGGGACTTTGAAGCTTTCTTT. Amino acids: CASYQAGDFEAFF.

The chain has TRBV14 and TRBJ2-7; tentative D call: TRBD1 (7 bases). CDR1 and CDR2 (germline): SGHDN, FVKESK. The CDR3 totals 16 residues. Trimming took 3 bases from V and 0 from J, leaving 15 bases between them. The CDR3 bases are TGTGCCAGCAGCCAGAATGGGGGGACAGTCTCCTACGAGCAGTACTTC. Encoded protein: CASSQNGGTVSYEQYF.